Presented here are 10 T cell receptor beta chains from one specimen sequenced in a study of cytomegalovirus exposure and HLA in healthy donors. The study ran its PCR with 60 Vbeta and 13 Jbeta primers. The repertoire was sequenced with immunoSEQ multiplex PCR; TCRdb's copy has only in-frame clones and lacks some. Of about 140,000 clones in the sample, around 85% were seen once. The sample taken for sequencing was PBMCs. The receptors come from a female donor in good health and CMV-seronegative.

The CDR3 here is CASSLHRDYEQYF. CDR3 DNA: TGCGCCAGCAGCTTGCACAGAGACTACGAGCAGTACTTC. The chain combines TRBV5-1 with TRBJ2-7, with D uncertain. Deletions cut 1 base from V and 3 bases from J, with 8 bases between. From germline, CDR1 is SGHRS and CDR2 YFSETQ. The CDR3 is made up of 13 amino acids. The variable domain in full, completed from reference TRBV5-1 and TRBJ2-7, reads KAGVTQTPRYLIKTRGQQVTLSCSPISGHRSVSWYQQTPGQGLQFLFEYFSETQRNKGNFPGRFSGRQFSNSRSEMNVSTLELGDSALYLCASSLHRDYEQYFGPGTRLTVT.

This clone was counted a single time. The V call is TRBV9, the J call TRBJ2-1; 7 bases are shared with TRBD1. The V segment lost 8 bases and the J segment 6 bases; nucleotides outside the gene matches: 8. This CDR3 is built from 13 residues. Germline CDR1 and CDR2: SGDLS and YYNGEE. The CDR3, as DNA: TGTGCCAGTTCCGGACAGGTGGTCAATGAGCAGTTCTTC. This translates into CASSGQVVNEQFF. The full variable domain, its missing parts supplied by reference TRBV9 and TRBJ2-1, is DSGVTQTPKHLITATGQRVTLRCSPRSGDLSVYWYQQSLDQGLQFLIQYYNGEERAKGNILERFSAQQFPDLHSELNLSSLELGDSALYFCASSGQVVNEQFFGPGTRLTVL.

The chain combines TRBV2 with TRBJ2-1, with 10 positions matching TRBD2. Germline values: CDR1 SNHLY, CDR2 FYNNEI. V lost 2 bases to trimming and J lost 7 bases; unmatched junction nucleotides: 8. There are 16 residues in the CDR3. In DNA, the CDR3 is TGTGCCAGCAGTGAAAAACTAGCGGGGCTAGGGAATGAGCAGTTCTTC. It is translated as CASSEKLAGLGNEQFF. The full variable domain, its missing parts supplied by reference TRBV2 and TRBJ2-1, is EPEVTQTPSHQVTQMGQEVILRCVPISNHLYFYWYRQILGQKVEFLVSFYNNEISEKSEIFDDQFSVERPDGSNFTLKIRSTKLEDSAMYFCASSEKLAGLGNEQFFGPGTRLTVL.

This clone was observed once. This chain links TRBV7-3 with TRBJ1-1; 8 bases match TRBD1. This CDR3 region has 15 residues. V lost 2 bases and J lost 0; bases outside the gene matches: 2. Germline V lookup: CDR1 SGHTA, CDR2 FQGTGA. This CDR3 is CASSLGRGLNTEAFF. The CDR3, as DNA: TGTGCCAGCAGCTTAGGCAGGGGGCTGAACACTGAAGCTTTCTTT.

The V call is TRBV29-1, the J call TRBJ2-1; perhaps TRBD1 as D (5 bases). CDR3 size: 11 residues. The V gene's germline CDR1 is SQVTM and CDR2 ANQGSEA. V lost 3 bases, J lost 5 bases, and 5 bases lay in between. CDR3 nucleotides: TGCAGCGTTGACAGGGACAATGAGCAGTTCTTC. It yields the protein CSVDRDNEQFF.

On this clone itself: One end of the junction varies from germline; a read error may be responsible. The V and J genes are TRBV7-9 and TRBJ2-5, with TRBD2 identical over 10 bases. The CDR3 runs to 15 residues. Per germline, CDR1 SEHNR and CDR2 FQNEAQ (reference sequence). The CDR3 DNA reads as TGTGCCAGCAGCATAGCGGGAGGTTACCAAGAGACCCAGTACTTC. It is translated as CASSIAGGYQETQYF. The full variable domain, with the rest looked up from reference TRBV7-9 and TRBJ2-5, is DTGVSQNPRHKITKRGQNVTFRCDPISEHNRLYWYRQTLGQGPEFLTYFQNEAQLEKSRLLSDRFSAERPKGSFSTLEIQRTEQGDSAMYLCASSIAGGYQETQYFGPGTRLLVL.

This clone was observed a few times. The missing conserved phenylalanine or tryptophan at the end of this CDR3 makes a read error likely. The chain uses TRBV27 and TRBJ1-5; D perhaps matches TRBD1 (5 bases). Per germline, CDR1 MNHEY and CDR2 SMNVEV (reference sequence). The V gene lost 4 bases and the J gene lost 5 bases, with 9 bases spanning the gap. This CDR3 region has 13 residues. CDR3 amino acids: CASSYGGDQPQHV. CDR3 in DNA: TGTGCCAGCAGTTATGGGGGGGATCAGCCCCAGCATGTT.

A few counts support this clone. The V gene is TRBV27, the J gene TRBJ1-4, with D uncertain. This CDR3 has 14 amino acids. Between the trimmed V and J ends, which lost 6 bases and 4 bases, there was a span of 12 bases. Germline values: CDR1 MNHEY, CDR2 SMNVEV (reference sequence). CDR3: CASRLEGNNEKLFF. The CDR3 DNA reads as TGTGCCAGCAGACTAGAAGGAAATAATGAAAAACTGTTTTTT.

The genes are TRBV4-1 and TRBJ2-7; 7 positions match TRBD1. CDR1 and CDR2 from the germline V gene are MGHRA and YSYEKL. The V and J ends lost 2 bases and 2 bases, in that order; junction bases with no gene match: 3. The CDR3 spans 14 residues. This chain's CDR3 is CASSQWGQTYEQYF. In nucleotides, the CDR3 is TGCGCCAGCAGCCAATGGGGACAGACCTACGAGCAGTACTTC.

This clone was observed once. The V and J genes are TRBV25-1 and TRBJ2-7, with 10 nucleotides matching TRBD2. The CDR3 has 14 amino acids. Germline V CDR1 and CDR2: MGHDK, SYGVNS. The ends lost 5 bases at V and 3 bases at J; junction bases unmatched: 4. CDR3 sequence: CASSRAGGIYEQYF. The CDR3 nucleotides read TGTGCCAGCAGTAGAGCGGGAGGGATCTACGAGCAGTACTTC.